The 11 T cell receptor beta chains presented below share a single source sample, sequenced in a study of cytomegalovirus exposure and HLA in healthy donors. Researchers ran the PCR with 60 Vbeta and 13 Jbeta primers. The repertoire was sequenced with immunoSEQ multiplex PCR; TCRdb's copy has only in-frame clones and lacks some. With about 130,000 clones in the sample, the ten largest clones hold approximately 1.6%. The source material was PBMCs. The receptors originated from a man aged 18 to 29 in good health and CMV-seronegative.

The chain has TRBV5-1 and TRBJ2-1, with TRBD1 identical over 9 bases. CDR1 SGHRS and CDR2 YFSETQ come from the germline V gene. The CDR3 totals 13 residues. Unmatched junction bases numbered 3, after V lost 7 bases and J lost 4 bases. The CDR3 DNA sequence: TGCGCCAGCGGGGACAGGGTGTACAATGAGCAGTTCTTC. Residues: CASGDRVYNEQFF.

The CDR3 loop is CASSFPSDEQFF. CDR3 sequence (DNA): TGCGCCAGCAGCTTTCCCAGCGATGAGCAGTTCTTC. This chain connects TRBV5-1 to TRBJ2-1; no clear D. The V gene lost 2 bases and the J gene lost 8 bases, with 8 bases spanning the gap. The CDR3 totals 12 residues. Germline CDR1 SGHRS, CDR2 YFSETQ.

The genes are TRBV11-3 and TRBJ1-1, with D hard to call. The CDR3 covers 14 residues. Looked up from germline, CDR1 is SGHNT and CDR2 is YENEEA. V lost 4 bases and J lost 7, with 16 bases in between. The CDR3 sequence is CASSSQEKKFEAFF. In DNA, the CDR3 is TGTGCCAGCAGCTCCCAGGAAAAAAAGTTTGAAGCTTTCTTT.

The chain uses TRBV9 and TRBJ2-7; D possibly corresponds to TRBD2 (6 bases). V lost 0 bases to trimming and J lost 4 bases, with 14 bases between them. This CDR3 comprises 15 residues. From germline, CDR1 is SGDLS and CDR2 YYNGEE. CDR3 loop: CASSVDGSGSYEQYF. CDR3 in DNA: TGTGCCAGCAGCGTAGATGGTAGCGGAAGTTACGAGCAGTACTTC.

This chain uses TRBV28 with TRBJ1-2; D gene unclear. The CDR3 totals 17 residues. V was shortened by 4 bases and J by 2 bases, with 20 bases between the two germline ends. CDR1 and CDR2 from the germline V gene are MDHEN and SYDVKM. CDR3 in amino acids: CASSSGGADPTNYGYTF. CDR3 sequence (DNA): TGTGCCAGCAGTTCCGGAGGCGCAGACCCCACAAACTATGGCTACACCTTC.

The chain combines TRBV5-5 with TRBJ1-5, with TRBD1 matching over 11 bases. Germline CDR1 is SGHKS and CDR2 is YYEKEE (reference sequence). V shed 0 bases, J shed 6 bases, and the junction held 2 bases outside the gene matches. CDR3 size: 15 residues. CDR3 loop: CASSLEGQGAQPQHF. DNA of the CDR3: TGTGCCAGCAGCTTGGAAGGACAGGGGGCTCAGCCCCAGCATTTT.

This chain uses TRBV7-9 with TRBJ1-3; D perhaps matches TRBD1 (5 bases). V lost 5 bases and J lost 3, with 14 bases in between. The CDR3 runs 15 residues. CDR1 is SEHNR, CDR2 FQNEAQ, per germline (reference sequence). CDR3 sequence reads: CASSPRGGVGNTIYF. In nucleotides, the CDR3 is TGTGCCAGCAGCCCCCGGGGGGGTGTTGGAAACACCATATATTTT. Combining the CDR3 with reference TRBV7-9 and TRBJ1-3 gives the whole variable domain DTGVSQNPRHKITKRGQNVTFRCDPISEHNRLYWYRQTLGQGPEFLTYFQNEAQLEKSRLLSDRFSAERPKGSFSTLEIQRTEQGDSAMYLCASSPRGGVGNTIYFGEGSWLTVV.

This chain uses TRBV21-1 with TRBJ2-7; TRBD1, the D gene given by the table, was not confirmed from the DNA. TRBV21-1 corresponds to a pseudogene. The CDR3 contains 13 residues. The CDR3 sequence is CASSKASRVRQYF. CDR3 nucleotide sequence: TGTGCCAGCAGCAAAGCGTCCAGGGTAAGACAGTACTTC.

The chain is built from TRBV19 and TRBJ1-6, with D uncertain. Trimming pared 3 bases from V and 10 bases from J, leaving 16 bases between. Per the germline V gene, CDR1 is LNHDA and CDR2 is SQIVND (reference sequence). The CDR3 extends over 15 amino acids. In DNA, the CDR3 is TGTGCCAGTAGTATTTGGTACGAGTCCCCATCACCCCTCCACTTT. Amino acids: CASSIWYESPSPLHF.

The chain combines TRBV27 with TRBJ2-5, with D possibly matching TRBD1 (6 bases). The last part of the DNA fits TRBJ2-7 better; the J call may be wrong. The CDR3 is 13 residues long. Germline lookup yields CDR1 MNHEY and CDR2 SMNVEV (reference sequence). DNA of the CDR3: TGTGCCAGCAGTTACAGGGAAGGGTACGAGCAGTACTTC. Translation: CASSYREGYEQYF.

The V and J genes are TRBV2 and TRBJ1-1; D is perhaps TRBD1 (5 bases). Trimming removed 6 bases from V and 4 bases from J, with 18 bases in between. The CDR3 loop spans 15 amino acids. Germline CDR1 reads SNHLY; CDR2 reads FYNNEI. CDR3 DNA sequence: TGTGCCAGCAGCTACCGGGGGGGTGGGGGCACTGAAGCTTTCTTT. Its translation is CASSYRGGGGTEAFF.